The next 13 T cell receptor beta chains were all read from a single sample in a study of cytomegalovirus exposure and HLA in healthy donors. The PCR employed 60 Vbeta primers together with 13 Jbeta primers. The assay was immunoSEQ multiplex PCR, and TCRdb's table has in-frame clones only and misses some. This sample lists roughly 100,000 clones; its ten largest clones have around 3.4%. Sequencing was done on a sample of PBMCs. The receptors originated from a woman in her 30s in good health and CMV-seronegative.

J is TRBJ1-4 and V is TRBV25-1; 9 bases line up with TRBD1. There are 17 residues in the CDR3. The trim removed 4 bases at V and 2 bases at J, leaving 8 bases unmatched. The germline gives CDR1 MGHDK, CDR2 SYGVNS. CDR3 in DNA: TGTGCCAGCAGTGCGGACAGGGGATGGGGCACTAATGAAAAACTGTTTTTT. Its translation is CASSADRGWGTNEKLFF.

The V and J genes are TRBV7-3 and TRBJ2-1, with D possibly TRBD2 on 7 matching bases. The germline V and J ends were trimmed by 1 base and 6 bases, with 19 bases remaining between them. Germline loops: CDR1 SGHTA, CDR2 FQGTGA. The CDR3 totals 17 residues. CDR3 nucleotide sequence: TGTGCCAGCAGCTTAAGCGGGGGCGCCCCTATGGGCAATGAGCAGTTCTTC. It encodes CASSLSGGAPMGNEQFF.

The V and J genes are TRBV7-6 and TRBJ2-1; TRBD2 matches 7 bases. The CDR3 runs to 15 residues. J was trimmed by 0 bases and V by 4 bases; bases with no gene match: 3. Germline lookup yields CDR1 SGHVS and CDR2 FNYEAQ. The CDR3 region has the DNA TGTGCCAGCAGCTCCTTAGCGGGCTCCTACAATGAGCAGTTCTTC. Translated: CASSSLAGSYNEQFF. Supplemented by reference TRBV7-6 and TRBJ2-1, the full variable domain reads GAGVSQSPRYKVTKRGQDVALRCDPISGHVSLYWYRQALGQGPEFLTYFNYEAQQDKSGLPNDRFSAERPEGSISTLTIQRTEQRDSAMYRCASSSLAGSYNEQFFGPGTRLTVL.

The chain carries TRBV9 and TRBJ1-3, with D possibly being TRBD1 (6 bases). The CDR3 is made up of 15 amino acids. Germline assignment: CDR1 SGDLS and CDR2 YYNGEE. V lost 3 bases and J 4 bases, leaving 14 bases between the germline ends. The CDR3 nucleotides read TGTGCCAGCAGCGCAGGACAGCGCCGGGGAAACACCATATATTTT. It translates to CASSAGQRRGNTIYF.

The chain joins TRBV9 to TRBJ2-6; no definite D call. CDR1 is SGDLS, CDR2 YYNGEE, per germline. The V and J ends lost 0 bases and 1 base respectively, with 5 bases between them. The length of the CDR3 is 15 residues. CDR3 nucleotides: TGTGCCAGCAGCGTAGGAGGATCTGGGGCCAACGTCCTGACTTTC. Translating gives CASSVGGSGANVLTF.

The chain joins TRBV10-3 to TRBJ2-7; 7 positions match TRBD2. The ends lost 6 bases at V and 3 bases at J; junction bases unmatched: 14. The CDR3 spans 16 residues. Looked up from germline, CDR1 is ENHRY and CDR2 is SYGVKD. CDR3 bases: TGTGCCATCAGCAGCGCTGGGGGAGGGCGGATCTACGAGCAGTACTTC. Translation gives CAISSAGGGRIYEQYF.

This rearrangement joins TRBV27 to TRBJ2-7, with 8 bases lining up with TRBD1. The ends lost 4 bases at V and 5 bases at J; junction bases unmatched: 10. Germline values: CDR1 MNHEY, CDR2 SMNVEV (reference sequence). CDR3 length: 15 amino acids. The CDR3 here is CASSSWTGTIHEQYF. The CDR3 nucleotides are TGTGCCAGCAGTTCCTGGACAGGGACAATCCACGAGCAGTACTTC.

This chain connects TRBV29-1 to TRBJ2-1; D might be TRBD1 (5 bases). Germline V gene data show CDR1 as SQVTM and CDR2 as ANQGSEA. The CDR3 extends over 12 amino acids. Trimming took off 2 bases at V and 4 bases at J, with 6 bases between the two ends. CDR3 sequence (DNA): TGCAGCGTTGAAAAGGGGTACAATGAGCAGTTCTTC. This codes for CSVEKGYNEQFF.

The genes are TRBV5-1 and TRBJ2-1, with 7 bases fitting TRBD1. Unmatched junction bases numbered 2, after V lost 4 bases and J lost 7 bases. In germline, CDR1 is SGHRS, CDR2 YFSETQ. There are 12 residues in the CDR3. CDR3 DNA: TGCGCCAGCAGCGTACAGGGGAATGAGCAGTTCTTC. Translated, it gives CASSVQGNEQFF.

The chain couples TRBV15 to TRBJ1-5; D not resolved. With 3 bases removed from V and 2 bases from J, the gap between germline ends came to 11 bases. This CDR3 is 15 amino acids long. The germline V gene encodes CDR1 LNHNV and CDR2 YYDKDF (reference sequence). CDR3 residues: CATSRRREGNQPQHF. As DNA, the CDR3 is TGTGCCACCAGCAGGAGGCGGGAGGGCAATCAGCCCCAGCATTTT.

The V and J genes are TRBV7-3 and TRBJ2-5; D might be TRBD1 (5 bases). The CDR3 is 17 amino acids. With 5 bases removed from V and 2 bases from J, the gap between germline ends came to 21 bases. CDR1 SGHTA and CDR2 FQGTGA come from the germline V gene. CDR3 sequence (DNA): TGTGCCAGCAGCACCCAAACCCAGGGCCCCTGGCAAGAGACCCAGTACTTC. It encodes CASSTQTQGPWQETQYF.

The chain employs TRBV10-3 and TRBJ1-1; the D is unclear. Germline lookup yields CDR1 ENHRY and CDR2 SYGVKD. V lost 2 bases, J lost 5 bases, and 6 bases lay in between. The CDR3 sequence is 12 residues long. The CDR3 reads CAISEGGTEAFF. The CDR3 DNA sequence: TGTGCCATCAGTGAGGGCGGTACTGAAGCTTTCTTT.

The chain is built from TRBV7-9 and TRBJ1-6; TRBD1 aligns across 8 bases. Trimming removed 5 bases from V and 4 bases from J; junction bases left unmatched: 7. CDR1 SEHNR and CDR2 FQNEAQ come from the germline V gene (reference sequence). CDR3 length equals 16 residues. Here the CDR3 DNA reads TGTGCCAGCAGCGCAGCCGGGACAGGATATAATTCACCCCTCCACTTT. Amino acid sequence: CASSAAGTGYNSPLHF.